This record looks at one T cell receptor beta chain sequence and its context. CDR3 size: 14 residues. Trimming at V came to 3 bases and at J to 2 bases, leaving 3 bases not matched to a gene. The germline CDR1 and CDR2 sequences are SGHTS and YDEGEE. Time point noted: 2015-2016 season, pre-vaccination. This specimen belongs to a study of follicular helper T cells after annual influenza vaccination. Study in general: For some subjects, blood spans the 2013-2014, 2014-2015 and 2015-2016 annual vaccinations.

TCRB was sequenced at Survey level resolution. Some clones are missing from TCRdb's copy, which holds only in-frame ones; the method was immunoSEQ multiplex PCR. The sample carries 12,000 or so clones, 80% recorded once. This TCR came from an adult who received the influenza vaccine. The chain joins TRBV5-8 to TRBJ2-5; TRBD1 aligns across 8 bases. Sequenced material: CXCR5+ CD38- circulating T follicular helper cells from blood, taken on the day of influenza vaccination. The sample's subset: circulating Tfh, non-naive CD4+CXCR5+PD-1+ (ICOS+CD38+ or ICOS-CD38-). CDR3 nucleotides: TGTGCCAGCAGCTCCCGGACAGGGCAAGAGACCCAGTACTTC. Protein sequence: CASSSRTGQETQYF.